This paragraph covers one T cell receptor (beta chain) sequence. Its antigen remains unidentified. Base qualities are not at hand, and no much larger clone is one base apart. The sample originates from a study of blood T cell repertoires in COVID-19 (dated by TCRdb to 2018 to 2021). Looking at the study overall: Samples from collaborators originated in the United States, Italy and Spain and spanned both the acute and convalescent phases of COVID-19. HLA class I and class II types, where available, came from metadata supplied by the sample provider rather than from assay-based typing. The repertoires were released in a freely available public database intended as a resource for research on the immune response to SARS-CoV-2. The material from the prospective study consisted of cDNA or gDNA derived from T cells, B-cell-depleted T cells, or PBMCs. The samples were drawn from two sources: the first 160 participants of the ongoing ImmuneRACE study, and 950 to 1,500 subjects contributed by 6 global collaborators. The dataset comprised deeply sampled blood TCRbeta repertoires from subjects exposed to, actively infected with, or recovered from COVID-19. Nearly every sample came with metadata listing a de-identified subject ID, COVID-19 status, age in years and sex. What the research found in general, with its limitations: The quantity of clinical and demographic metadata differed by source and by participant and was supplied without curation.

Whole blood was collected in K2EDTA tubes by collaborating institutions according to the institutions' own protocols. For TCRbeta analysis, collaborator samples were shipped as frozen whole blood, as isolated PBMCs, or as DNA extracted from either sample type. The immunoSEQ Assay, a bias-controlled multiplex PCR, was used to amplify TCRbeta CDR3 regions from genomic DNA. For the original study's pipeline: The number of nucleated cells in each sample was estimated by amplification of reference gene primers within the assay. To quantify the absolute abundance of each unique TCRbeta CDR3 rearrangement, sequence reads were collapsed and filtered. For each sample, productive Simpson clonality was calculated as the square root of Simpson's diversity index over productive rearrangements. What TCRdb holds here is the immuneACCESS table cut down to in-frame rearrangements. Part of the clones is not present; checked against another copy, under half of the missing clones reflect an unresolved V gene, and the others are unexplained. That table furnishes V, J and clone size, whereas the DNA furnished D and trimming. This sample lists about 81,000 clones; around nine tenths were detected once. Roughly 4.8% of the sample goes to the ten largest clones.

CDR3 length: 13 amino acids, cysteine to phenylalanine. CDR3 DNA is the only sequence kept; it has 39 bases, read in frame from the first base. The CDR1 and CDR2 encoded by the germline V gene (reference sequence) are MNHEY and SMNVEV. V is reduced by 2 bases and J by 4 bases, leaving a spacing of 9 bases between them. The sequencing sample was made of peripheral blood. This TCR derives from a woman aged 80 or older with acute or convalescent COVID-19. Rearrangement joined TRBV27 to TRBJ2-7, and the D gene may be TRBD1, 6 bases matching. The DNA is as follows: TGTGCCAGCAGTTTAAGGGGGTCTTACGAGCAGTACTTC. The resulting protein is CASSLRGSYEQYF.